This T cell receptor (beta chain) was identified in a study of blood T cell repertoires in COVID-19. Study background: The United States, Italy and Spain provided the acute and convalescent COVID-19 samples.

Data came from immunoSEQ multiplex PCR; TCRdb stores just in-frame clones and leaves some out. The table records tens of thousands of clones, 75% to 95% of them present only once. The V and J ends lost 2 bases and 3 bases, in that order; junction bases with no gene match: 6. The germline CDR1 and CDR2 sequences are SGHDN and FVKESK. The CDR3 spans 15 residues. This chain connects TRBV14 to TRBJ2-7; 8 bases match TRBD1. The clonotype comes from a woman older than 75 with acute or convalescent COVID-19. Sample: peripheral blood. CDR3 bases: TGTGCCAGCAGCCAAAGGCCAGGGGGCCGCTACGAGCAGTACTTC. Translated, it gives CASSQRPGGRYEQYF.